The next 30 T cell receptor beta chains were all read from a single sample in a study of radiation and T cells in renal cell carcinoma. As for time point: baseline pretreatment blood. Sample treatment: 15 Gy SBRT to primary tumor, nephrectomy 4 weeks later. Data came from immunoSEQ multiplex PCR; TCRdb stores just in-frame clones and leaves some out. The sample includes approximately 94,000 clones, 70% to 85% of them seen just once. The sample in question was blood, obtained from a patient whose treatment included radiotherapy and nephrectomy. These receptors were obtained from a man between 60 and 75 years old with renal cell carcinoma.

The chain has TRBV19 and TRBJ2-7; D not certain. Germline V gene sequence: CDR1 LNHDA, CDR2 SQIVND (reference sequence). The CDR3 sequence is 11 residues long. Trimming left V 6 bases short and J 2 bases short, with 5 bases between. The CDR3 sequence is CASRGTYEQYF. The CDR3 DNA sequence: TGTGCCAGTAGGGGAACCTACGAGCAGTACTTC. Full variable domain (missing parts from reference TRBV19 and TRBJ2-7): DGGITQSPKYLFRKEGQNVTLSCEQNLNHDAMYWYRQDPGQGLRLIYYSQIVNDFQKGDIAEGYSVSREKKESFPLTVTSAQKNPTAFYLCASRGTYEQYFGPGTRLTVT.

This chain connects TRBV9 to TRBJ2-3; a possible D gene is TRBD2 (5 bases). The V end lost 0 bases, the J end lost 6 bases, and 14 bases lay between the germline ends. Looked up from germline, CDR1 is SGDLS and CDR2 is YYNGEE. The CDR3 sequence is 15 residues long. The CDR3 DNA reads TGTGCCAGCAGCGTAGCGCTGGGCGGCGGGGATACGCAGTATTTT. Protein: CASSVALGGGDTQYF.

This clone was found a few times. The chain couples TRBV28 to TRBJ2-1, with D maybe TRBD1 (5 bases). Trimming removed 2 bases at V and 5 bases at J, with 13 bases between. This CDR3 spans 15 amino acids. CDR1 is MDHEN, CDR2 SYDVKM, per germline. The CDR3 here is CASSLQGSRNNEQFF. CDR3 coding DNA: TGTGCCAGCAGTTTACAGGGTTCCCGTAACAATGAGCAGTTCTTC.

This chain uses TRBV4-1 with TRBJ2-3; 14 bases are shared with TRBD2. The germline CDR1 and CDR2 sequences are MGHRA and YSYEKL. This CDR3 has 18 amino acids. Losses at the gene ends were 6 bases for V and 2 bases for J; bases not matched to a gene: 10. Here the CDR3 DNA reads TGCGCCAGCAGTCCCGGACTAGCGGGAGGCCGGGTCACAGATACGCAGTATTTT. Residues: CASSPGLAGGRVTDTQYF.

The CDR3 region is CASRDGTENYGYTF. In DNA form, the CDR3 reads TGTGCCAGCAGGGACGGGACAGAGAACTATGGCTACACCTTC. V is TRBV5-6 and J is TRBJ1-2; 7 bases align to TRBD1. CDR1 SGHDT and CDR2 YYEEEE come from the germline V gene. With V trimmed by 5 bases and J by 2 bases, 6 bases remained unmatched. The CDR3 has 14 amino acids.

The gene calls are TRBV19 and TRBJ2-5, with a weak D call TRBD2 (5 bases). Germline V gene data show CDR1 as LNHDA and CDR2 as SQIVND (reference sequence). V was clipped by 3 bases and J by 2 bases, with 7 bases between them. The CDR3 is 13 residues long. The DNA of the CDR3 is TGTGCCAGTAGTATGGGGAGACAAGAGACCCAGTACTTC. Its translation is CASSMGRQETQYF.

This clone was seen a few times. The chain combines TRBV7-3 with TRBJ2-3; 8 positions match TRBD2. The V gene's germline CDR1 is SGHTA and CDR2 FQGTGA. The J segment lost 2 bases and the V segment lost 5 bases, leaving 9 bases of the junction unmatched. The CDR3 spans 16 residues. In DNA form, the CDR3 reads TGTGCCAGCAGCCCCACTAGCGGAGTGTTCACAGATACGCAGTATTTT. It is translated as CASSPTSGVFTDTQYF.

In its sample, this clone is medium-sized. V usage is TRBV4-2 and J usage is TRBJ2-4; a weak D match, TRBD1 (6 bases). The CDR3 extends over 14 amino acids. The germline CDR1 and CDR2 sequences are LGHNA and YNFKEQ. The V end lost 0 bases, the J end lost 6 bases, and 9 bases lay between the germline ends. CDR3 loop: CASSQEEGVNIQYF. The CDR3 nucleotides read TGTGCCAGCAGCCAAGAAGAGGGGGTAAACATTCAGTACTTC.

The CDR3 bases are TGTGCCAGCAGCGAGGATAGCGGGACTAGCACAGATACGCAGTATTTT. It codes for CASSEDSGTSTDTQYF. The chain uses TRBV5-4 and TRBJ2-3; 8 bases fit TRBD2. With V trimmed by 4 bases and J by 0 bases, 7 bases remained unmatched. CDR3 length equals 16 residues. Germline CDR1 and CDR2: SGHNT and YYREEE (reference sequence).

This CDR3 reads CASSLAEGSAFF. The DNA for the CDR3 is TGTGCCAGCAGCTTAGCGGAAGGGTCGGCTTTCTTT. The V call is TRBV7-9, the J call TRBJ1-1; no clear D gene. Germline values: CDR1 SEHNR, CDR2 FQNEAQ (reference sequence). V lost 0 bases and J lost 11, with 10 bases in between. The CDR3 runs to 12 residues.

This clone has a single count. This chain connects TRBV5-1 to TRBJ2-7, with D unresolved. The V end was cut by 2 bases, the J end by 6 bases, with 15 bases between. The V gene's germline CDR1 is SGHRS and CDR2 YFSETQ. The CDR3 consists of 14 residues. This CDR3 is CASSFLKMICEQYF. The DNA of the CDR3 is TGCGCCAGCAGCTTCCTTAAGATGATCTGCGAGCAGTACTTC.

The V gene is TRBV7-2, the J gene TRBJ1-1; a weak D match, TRBD1 (6 bases). The CDR3 loop spans 14 amino acids. CDR1 and CDR2 (germline): SGHTA, FQGNSA. V lost 6 bases and J 3 bases, leaving 14 bases between the germline ends. The CDR3, as DNA: TGTGCCAGCAGATTACAGGGTATGTACACTGAAGCTTTCTTT. It codes for CASRLQGMYTEAFF.

The chain employs TRBV19 and TRBJ1-4; 11 bases map to TRBD1. The CDR3 spans 18 residues. The germline CDR1 and CDR2 sequences are LNHDA and SQIVND (reference sequence). J lost 0 bases, V lost 7 bases, and 10 bases had no gene match. CDR3 sequence reads: CASTSRTGGPATNEKLFF. CDR3 in DNA: TGTGCCAGTACCTCGAGGACAGGGGGCCCTGCAACTAATGAAAAACTGTTTTTT.

CDR3: CASSSPTEITEAFF. In DNA, the CDR3 is TGTGCCAGCAGCTCCCCGACGGAGATCACTGAAGCTTTCTTT. The rearrangement joins TRBV6-5 to TRBJ1-1; no firm D call. The CDR3 is made up of 14 amino acids. V was pared by 6 bases and J by 4 bases, with 15 bases between. CDR1 MNHEY and CDR2 SVGAGI come from the germline V gene.

This clone was seen once. The chain carries TRBV28 and TRBJ2-7; D is perhaps TRBD1 or TRBD2 (5 bases each). V lost 5 bases to trimming and J lost 0 bases, with 17 bases between them. Looked up from germline, CDR1 is MDHEN and CDR2 is SYDVKM. The CDR3 runs to 16 residues. CDR3 sequence: CASSHIWGRGSYEQYF. The CDR3 DNA sequence: TGTGCCAGCAGTCATATTTGGGGCCGGGGCTCCTACGAGCAGTACTTC. The variable domain in full, completed from reference TRBV28 and TRBJ2-7, reads DVKVTQSSRYLVKRTGEKVFLECVQDMDHENMFWYRQDPGLGLRLIYFSYDVKMKEKGDIPEGYSVSREKKERFSLILESASTNQTSMYLCASSHIWGRGSYEQYFGPGTRLTVT.

V usage is TRBV28 and J usage is TRBJ2-2; D is unresolved. In germline, CDR1 is MDHEN, CDR2 SYDVKM. V was clipped by 4 bases and J by 5 bases, with 11 bases between them. The CDR3 has 14 amino acids. The CDR3 spells CASSSYPTTGELFF. Here the CDR3 DNA reads TGTGCCAGCAGTTCATACCCGACGACCGGGGAGCTGTTTTTT.

This chain connects TRBV25-1 to TRBJ2-5, with 7 bases aligning to TRBD1. The CDR3 sequence is 13 residues long. The V and J ends lost 4 bases and 5 bases, in that order; junction bases with no gene match: 4. Per germline, CDR1 MGHDK and CDR2 SYGVNS. The CDR3 bases are TGTGCCAGCAGTGTAACAGGGGTGGAGACCCAGTACTTC. Protein sequence: CASSVTGVETQYF.

The V and J genes are TRBV7-8 and TRBJ2-7; the D gene is possibly TRBD2 (6 bases). Germline V gives CDR1 SGHVS, CDR2 FQNEAQ. V dropped 4 bases and J dropped 1 base, with 20 bases sitting between them. This CDR3 has 17 amino acids. CDR3 sequence (DNA): TGTGCCAGCAGCTCCTCATCTTCTAGCGCGATTTCCTACGAGCAGTACTTC. It is translated as CASSSSSSSAISYEQYF.

This chain uses TRBV18 with TRBJ2-3; a weak D match, TRBD1 (5 bases). The ends were cut back, 1 base at V and 7 bases at J, with 12 bases in the middle. The V gene's germline CDR1 is KGHSH and CDR2 LQKENI. The length of the CDR3 is 14 residues. The CDR3 loop reads CASSPQGIEYTQYF. The CDR3 nucleotides read TGTGCCAGCTCACCACAGGGGATTGAGTATACGCAGTATTTT.

This chain joins TRBV18 and TRBJ1-2, with 8 nucleotides matching TRBD1. V shed 6 bases, J shed 0 bases, and the junction held 12 bases outside the gene matches. CDR3 length: 17 residues. Germline V gene data show CDR1 as KGHSH and CDR2 as LQKENI. CDR3: CASSPTGTGTTNYGYTF. In nucleotides, the CDR3 is TGTGCCAGCTCTCCTACCGGGACAGGAACAACTAACTATGGCTACACCTTC. Variable domain in full (rest from reference TRBV18 and TRBJ1-2): NAGVMQNPRHLVRRRGQEARLRCSPMKGHSHVYWYRQLPEEGLKFMVYLQKENIIDESGMPKERFSAEFPKEGPSILRIQQVVRGDSAAYFCASSPTGTGTTNYGYTFGSGTRLTVV.

The chain has TRBV2 and TRBJ2-2, with D tentatively TRBD1 (5 bases). CDR1 and CDR2 from the germline V gene are SNHLY and FYNNEI. CDR3 length: 13 residues. V shed 6 bases and J shed 4 bases, with 9 bases lying between them. CDR3 residues: CASRVRATGELFF. The CDR3 DNA follows: TGTGCCAGCAGAGTCAGGGCCACCGGGGAGCTGTTTTTT.

The rearrangement links TRBV15 to TRBJ1-5, with a possible D match to TRBD1 (5 bases). Germline V CDR1 and CDR2: LNHNV, YYDKDF (reference sequence). With 5 bases removed from V and 2 bases from J, the gap between germline ends came to 13 bases. The CDR3 sequence is 15 residues long. CDR3 bases: TGTGCCACCAGCCAGATAGGGGTTGGCAATCAGCCCCAGCATTTT. It codes for CATSQIGVGNQPQHF.

The chain recombines TRBV19 with TRBJ2-7; a weak D match, TRBD1 (6 bases). The CDR3 consists of 15 residues. V dropped 4 bases and J dropped 0 bases, with 13 bases sitting between them. The germline V gene encodes CDR1 LNHDA and CDR2 SQIVND (reference sequence). The CDR3 reads CASSRIGQTSYEQYF. The DNA for the CDR3 is TGTGCCAGTAGTAGGATCGGACAGACCTCCTACGAGCAGTACTTC. Complete variable domain (other parts from reference TRBV19 and TRBJ2-7): DGGITQSPKYLFRKEGQNVTLSCEQNLNHDAMYWYRQDPGQGLRLIYYSQIVNDFQKGDIAEGYSVSREKKESFPLTVTSAQKNPTAFYLCASSRIGQTSYEQYFGPGTRLTVT.

The rearrangement uses TRBV2 and TRBJ1-4; D is perhaps TRBD1 (5 bases). The CDR3 loop spans 15 amino acids. Germline values: CDR1 SNHLY, CDR2 FYNNEI. V shed 3 bases and J shed 6 bases, with 14 bases lying between them. The CDR3 DNA sequence: TGTGCCAGCAGTGATAGCCGGGGCCATGATGAAAAACTGTTTTTT. This codes for CASSDSRGHDEKLFF.

This chain links TRBV28 with TRBJ1-2; no clear D. The CDR3 spans 15 residues. The germline CDR1 and CDR2 sequences are MDHEN and SYDVKM. Trimming cost V 7 bases and J 4 bases, with 19 bases left between them. As DNA, the CDR3 is TGTGCCAGCACCCCCGAGGTAGGAACCCCCTATGGCTACACCTTC. This sequence encodes CASTPEVGTPYGYTF.

The gene calls are TRBV18 and TRBJ2-3, with D possibly matching TRBD1 (5 bases). Germline CDR1 reads KGHSH; CDR2 reads LQKENI. The CDR3 contains 17 residues. Trimming left V 0 bases short and J 4 bases short, with 17 bases between. The chain's CDR3 is CASSPPPLASRADTQYF. CDR3 coding DNA: TGTGCCAGCTCACCACCGCCCCTCGCGTCCAGGGCAGATACGCAGTATTTT.

The chain links TRBV6-5 to TRBJ2-7, with D maybe TRBD2 (5 bases). The CDR3 extends over 15 amino acids. Looked up from germline, CDR1 is MNHEY and CDR2 is SVGAGI. Trimming left V 7 bases short and J 3 bases short, with 19 bases between. The CDR3 DNA follows: TGTGCCAGCACCCCCCCCTCCGGAGGATACTACGAGCAGTACTTC. This sequence encodes CASTPPSGGYYEQYF.

The chain carries TRBV14 and TRBJ2-7; TRBD2 matches 7 bases. Trimming removed 1 base from V and 2 bases from J; junction bases left unmatched: 11. The CDR3 runs to 17 residues. Germline CDR1 and CDR2: SGHDN and FVKESK. The CDR3 loop is CASSQGLLSGGTYEQYF. The CDR3 coding sequence is TGTGCCAGCAGCCAAGGACTACTGTCGGGAGGTACCTACGAGCAGTACTTC.

This clone was counted only a few times. This chain joins TRBV6-1 and TRBJ1-5; the D is unclear. The ends were cut back, 0 bases at V and 1 base at J, with 10 bases in the middle. This CDR3 region has 16 residues. Germline loops: CDR1 MNHNS, CDR2 SASEGT. The CDR3 DNA reads as TGTGCCAGCAGTGAAGCGCTAGGCTCCAGCAATCAGCCCCAGCATTTT. It yields the protein CASSEALGSSNQPQHF.

This chain joins TRBV7-2 and TRBJ2-1; 7 nucleotides align to TRBD2. V was pared by 5 bases and J by 6 bases, with 13 bases of the junction left unmatched. The CDR3 is made up of 16 amino acids. Germline loops: CDR1 SGHTA, CDR2 FQGNSA. The CDR3 here is CASSPGGGGRSNEQFF. The CDR3 DNA sequence: TGTGCCAGCAGCCCCGGGGGTGGCGGGAGAAGCAATGAGCAGTTCTTC.